These 3 T cell receptor beta chains originate from one sample sequenced in a study of blood T cells in healthy people across ages. PCR was performed a second time for roughly 7 to 11 cycles using a sample-barcoded 5' primer and a J-beta primer mix. TCRdb re-called the 5' RACE reads through MiXCR, storing one row per CDR3 protein. The sample includes fewer than 2 million distinct CDR3 sequences, around 40% of them seen just once. Sequences were obtained from blood. The receptors were gathered from a human donor in good health.

This clonotype was recorded a few times. V is TRBV27 and J is TRBJ2-1, with 8 bases lining up with TRBD2. Germline V gene data show CDR1 as MNHEY and CDR2 as SMNVEV (reference sequence). The length of the CDR3 is 15 residues. The trim removed 3 bases at V and 8 bases at J, leaving 9 bases unmatched. In DNA, the CDR3 is TGTGCCAGCAGTTTTTCGGGGGGGCGTATATATGAGCAGTTCTTC. Amino acid sequence: CASSFSGGRIYEQFF.

The rearrangement links TRBV4-2 to TRBJ1-2; 8 positions agree with TRBD1. This CDR3 spans 15 amino acids. J was trimmed by 4 bases and V by 4 bases; bases with no gene match: 8. Germline V gene data show CDR1 as LGHNA and CDR2 as YNFKEQ. The CDR3 DNA follows: TGTGCCAGCAGCCCGGCAGGGACAGGCCCCTATGGCTACACCTTC. Translating it yields CASSPAGTGPYGYTF.

This clonotype was counted a single time. The J gene is TRBJ1-2, the V gene TRBV7-2, with D possibly matching TRBD1 (6 bases). The CDR3 sequence is 16 residues long. Germline loops: CDR1 SGHTA, CDR2 FQGNSA. V was pared by 8 bases and J by 1 base, with 20 bases between. Here the CDR3 DNA reads TGTGCCAGCGGTTCAGGGGTAGGGTGGGGTAACTATGGCTACACCTTC. Translating it yields CASGSGVGWGNYGYTF.